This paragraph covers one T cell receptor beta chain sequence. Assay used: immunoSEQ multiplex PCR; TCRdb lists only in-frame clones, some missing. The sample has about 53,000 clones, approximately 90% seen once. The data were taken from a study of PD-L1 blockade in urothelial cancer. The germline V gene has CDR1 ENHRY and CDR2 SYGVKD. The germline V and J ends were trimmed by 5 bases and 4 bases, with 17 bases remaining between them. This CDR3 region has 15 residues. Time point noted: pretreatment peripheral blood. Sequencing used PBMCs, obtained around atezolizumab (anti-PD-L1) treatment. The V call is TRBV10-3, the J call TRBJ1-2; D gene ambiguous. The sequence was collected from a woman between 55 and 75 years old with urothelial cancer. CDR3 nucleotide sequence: TGTGCCATCAGTTCCAGGACTATGGCACTCTATGGCTACACCTTC. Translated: CAISSRTMALYGYTF.